This T cell receptor beta chain was recovered during a study of cytomegalovirus exposure and HLA in healthy donors. General study results and limits: A few V segments could not be told apart, such as TRBV6-2 and TRBV6-3, and were left out. Sequencing depth across donors, presence/absence analyses assumed, was roughly uniform. In a later analysis, CMV-associated beta chains were mostly HLA-associated, it appeared.

Points on this clone: Its matching antigen is unknown.

Both 60 Vbeta primers and 13 Jbeta primers went into the PCR. Assay used: immunoSEQ multiplex PCR; TCRdb lists only in-frame clones, some missing. The sample lists 60,000 to 85,000 clones; around 83% were seen once. The CDR3 is 14 amino acids. Germline CDR1 reads KGHSH; CDR2 reads LQKENI. V lost 5 bases and J lost 5, with 15 bases in between. This clonotype was sampled from a man aged 70 or older in good health and CMV-seropositive. The sequenced sample was PBMCs. The chain carries TRBV18 and TRBJ2-5; possibly TRBD1 for D (6 bases). DNA for the CDR3: TGTGCCAGCTCAACCTACAGGGCGGAGGAGACCCAGTACTTC. Translation gives CASSTYRAEETQYF.